Listed here are 22 T cell receptor beta chains from one sample, sequenced in a study of T cell repertoires in cytomegalovirus infection. Each CDR3 protein is one row after TCRdb ran MiXCR on the reads. This repertoire shows around 89,000 distinct CDR3 sequences, 25% to 30% found once; its top ten account for 71%. The antigens of these receptors remain unknown. Specimen: CD8+ T cells from cultured PBMCs, collected from culture after CMV antigen stimulation. The origin of the receptors is a human donor in good health (CMV status not recorded). Some clones in this sample may be carry-over from other donors' samples.

At least ten counts were recorded for this clonotype. The gene calls are TRBV27 and TRBJ1-2; D not certain. The CDR3 is 14 amino acids. Germline V gene sequence: CDR1 MNHEY, CDR2 SMNVEV (reference sequence). Trimming removed 5 bases from V and 6 bases from J, with 16 bases in between. The CDR3 loop reads CASSTKRVTDGYTF. CDR3 bases: TGTGCCAGCAGTACCAAACGAGTGACCGATGGCTACACCTTC.

The V gene is TRBV19, the J gene TRBJ1-4; maybe TRBD1 (5 bases). This CDR3 region has 15 residues. Germline CDR1 and CDR2: LNHDA and SQIVND (reference sequence). V was trimmed by 6 bases and J by 0 bases, leaving 11 bases between them. CDR3 protein: CASSWGDATNEKLFF. DNA for the CDR3: TGTGCCAGTAGCTGGGGGGACGCAACTAATGAAAAACTGTTTTTT.

This clonotype appeared a few times. The chain has TRBV12-3 or TRBV12-4 and TRBJ2-3, with TRBD2 matching 11 bases. This CDR3 is 15 amino acids long. Germline trimming cut 5 bases from V and 2 bases from J; bases unmatched to any gene: 3. Here the CDR3 reads CASSGTSGYTDTQYF. The CDR3 nucleotides are TGTGCCAGCAGTGGGACTAGCGGTTACACAGATACGCAGTATTTT.

The chain couples TRBV27 to TRBJ1-5; no clear D. CDR3 length: 14 amino acids. Germline V gene lookup returns CDR1 MNHEY and CDR2 SMNVEV (reference sequence). Between the trimmed V and J ends, which lost 1 base and 0 bases, there was a span of 4 bases. The CDR3 DNA reads as TGTGCCAGCAGTTTATTTCCTAGCAATCAGCCCCAGCATTTT. Translating it yields CASSLFPSNQPQHF.

The rearrangement joins TRBV18 to TRBJ2-2, with TRBD1 matching 7 bases. The CDR3 totals 15 residues. Germline V gene sequence: CDR1 KGHSH, CDR2 LQKENI. V trimming: 2 bases; J trimming: 2 bases; junction bases outside the gene matches: 2. CDR3 protein: CASSPRDSNTGELFF. The CDR3 DNA sequence: TGTGCCAGCTCACCAAGGGACAGTAACACCGGGGAGCTGTTTTTT.

This clonotype was found a few times. The chain is built from TRBV3-1 and TRBJ2-3, with 8 bases identical to TRBD2. The ends lost 4 bases at V and 6 bases at J; junction bases unmatched: 6. The CDR3 has 14 amino acids. Germline CDR1 reads LGHDT; CDR2 reads YNNKEL (reference sequence). For the CDR3, the DNA is TGTGCCAGCAGCCCACCAGCGGGGGCGGATACGCAGTATTTT. It is translated as CASSPPAGADTQYF.

This clonotype occurred a few times. The chain has TRBV10-3 and TRBJ2-1; 7 positions match TRBD1. The CDR3 is made up of 15 amino acids. Germline assignment: CDR1 ENHRY and CDR2 SYGVKD. V was pared by 2 bases and J by 4 bases, with 5 bases of the junction left unmatched. Here the CDR3 reads CAISEPGQKYNEQFF. The CDR3 region has the DNA TGTGCCATCAGTGAGCCGGGACAGAAGTACAATGAGCAGTTCTTC.

The rearrangement joins TRBV24-1 to TRBJ2-1, with 9 bases identical to TRBD2. V was clipped by 11 bases and J by 2 bases; unmatched bases: 6. Germline CDR1 KGHDR, CDR2 SFDVKD. The CDR3 length is 14 residues. CDR3 region: CAIESGGPYNEQFF. DNA for the CDR3: TGTGCCATAGAGAGCGGGGGGCCCTACAATGAGCAGTTCTTC.

V usage is TRBV19 and J usage is TRBJ2-1; the D call may be TRBD1 or TRBD2 (5 bases each). CDR1 is LNHDA, CDR2 SQIVND, per germline (reference sequence). CDR3 size: 15 residues. V gave up 3 bases and J gave up 10 bases, with 19 bases separating them. CDR3 coding DNA: TGTGCCAGTAGTATCCACCCGGCCGGGGCTGGGGAGCAGTTCTTC. Its translation: CASSIHPAGAGEQFF.

The V gene is TRBV29-1, the J gene TRBJ1-2, with unresolved D. CDR1 is SQVTM, CDR2 ANQGSEA, per germline. V was clipped by 4 bases and J by 6 bases, with 15 bases between them. This CDR3 is built from 13 residues. The CDR3 loop reads CSVGITYPDGYTF. In DNA, the CDR3 is TGCAGCGTTGGTATAACCTACCCGGATGGCTACACCTTC.

The chain uses TRBV7-9 and TRBJ2-3, with 8 bases matching TRBD1. The CDR3 extends over 15 amino acids. CDR1 and CDR2 (germline): SEHNR, FQNEAQ (reference sequence). V lost 4 bases and J lost 7; bases outside the gene matches: 10. In DNA, the CDR3 is TGTGCCAGCAGCTCGGACAGGGTGGTGGGGTATACGCAGTATTTT. Translated: CASSSDRVVGYTQYF.

The CDR3 nucleotides are TGTGCCAGCAGCCCCCCCCGGACAGGGGAGAATGGCTACACCTTC. It yields the protein CASSPPRTGENGYTF. The chain uses TRBV27 and TRBJ1-2, with 9 nucleotides matching TRBD1. With 6 bases clipped from V and 6 bases from J, the junction kept 11 bases outside the gene matches. The CDR3 has 15 residues. CDR1 and CDR2 (germline): MNHEY, SMNVEV (reference sequence).

The CDR3 is CASSPPGQSYGYTF. The CDR3 bases are TGTGCCAGCAGCCCCCCGGGACAGAGCTATGGCTACACCTTC. The J gene is TRBJ1-2, the V gene TRBV28; 7 bases fit TRBD1. This CDR3 spans 14 amino acids. In germline, CDR1 is MDHEN, CDR2 SYDVKM. The V segment lost 6 bases and the J segment 4 bases; nucleotides outside the gene matches: 8.

The chain has TRBV7-9 and TRBJ2-3; tentative D call: TRBD2 (6 bases). Trimming removed 10 bases from V and 3 bases from J, with 14 bases in between. Germline values: CDR1 SEHNR, CDR2 FQNEAQ (reference sequence). The CDR3 runs 13 residues. The DNA for the CDR3 is TGTGCCACCCGGGAGTCGTCTACAGATACGCAGTATTTT. Translated, it gives CATRESSTDTQYF.

This clonotype was seen a few times. This rearrangement joins TRBV12-3 or TRBV12-4 to TRBJ1-1; no definite D call. Trimming removed 3 bases at V and 7 bases at J, with 9 bases between. The length of the CDR3 is 12 residues. The CDR3 region has the DNA TGTGCCAGCAGTTTGGGAACACTTGAAGCTTTCTTT. Its translation: CASSLGTLEAFF.

The chain has TRBV2 and TRBJ2-5; D is possibly TRBD1 (5 bases). CDR1 is SNHLY, CDR2 FYNNEI, per germline. Between the trimmed V and J ends, which lost 10 bases and 1 base, there was a span of 13 bases. This CDR3 spans 13 amino acids. The CDR3 DNA reads TGTGCCACCGGACAACCATTCCAAGAGACCCAGTACTTC. Its translation: CATGQPFQETQYF.

This clonotype appeared a few times. This rearrangement joins TRBV19 to TRBJ1-3; 9 positions agree with TRBD1. The germline gives CDR1 LNHDA, CDR2 SQIVND (reference sequence). The CDR3 consists of 17 residues. The ends lost 5 bases at V and 0 bases at J; junction bases unmatched: 8. The CDR3 DNA is TGTGCCAGTAGTGGAGAGGGACAGGGAGACTCTGGAAACACCATATATTTT. Amino acids: CASSGEGQGDSGNTIYF.

This clonotype was detected ten times or more. The gene calls are TRBV10-3 and TRBJ2-1; TRBD2 matches at 7 bases. This CDR3 has 15 residues. J lost 4 bases, V lost 4 bases, and 7 bases had no gene match. CDR1 is ENHRY, CDR2 SYGVKD, per germline. This CDR3 reads CAISGDYLQYNEQFF. Here the CDR3 DNA reads TGTGCCATCAGTGGGGACTACCTACAATACAATGAGCAGTTCTTC.

This sequence joins TRBV7-2 and TRBJ1-1, with a possible D match to TRBD1 (5 bases). The V end was cut by 1 base, the J end by 3 bases, with 12 bases between. Germline V gene data show CDR1 as SGHTA and CDR2 as FQGNSA. This CDR3 has 15 amino acids. CDR3: CASSLGRVEDTEAFF. The CDR3 nucleotides are TGTGCCAGCAGCTTAGGCAGGGTGGAGGACACTGAAGCTTTCTTT. The full variable domain, its missing parts supplied by reference TRBV7-2 and TRBJ1-1, is GAGVSQSPSNKVTEKGKDVELRCDPISGHTALYWYRQSLGQGLEFLIYFQGNSAPDKSGLPSDRFSAERTGGSVSTLTIQRTQQEDSAVYLCASSLGRVEDTEAFFGQGTRLTVV.

The chain joins TRBV27 to TRBJ2-7, with 9 positions matching TRBD1. CDR3 length: 14 residues. Germline-derived CDR1 and CDR2 are MNHEY and SMNVEV (reference sequence). Trimming cost V 5 bases and J 7 bases; bases outside gene matches: 9. The CDR3 bases are TGTGCCAGCAGTCTCCTGGGGACAGGGTGGGAGCAGTACTTC. Protein sequence: CASSLLGTGWEQYF.

This clonotype was seen a single time. This chain links TRBV14 with TRBJ2-7; TRBD2 agrees at 8 bases. V trimming: 6 bases; J trimming: 5 bases; junction bases outside the gene matches: 12. Per germline, CDR1 SGHDN and CDR2 FVKESK. The CDR3 spans 15 residues. This chain's CDR3 is CASSVVRLATHEQYF. The CDR3, as DNA: TGTGCCAGCAGTGTGGTGAGACTAGCGACCCACGAGCAGTACTTC.

The V and J genes are TRBV27 and TRBJ1-1, with 9 bases aligning to TRBD1. The germline V gene has CDR1 MNHEY and CDR2 SMNVEV (reference sequence). The CDR3 length is 17 residues. Trimming removed 0 bases from V and 4 bases from J; junction bases left unmatched: 9. The CDR3 nucleotides read TGTGCCAGCAGTTTATCAAAGACAGGGGGTCTCGTCACTGAAGCTTTCTTT. It is translated as CASSLSKTGGLVTEAFF.